Listed below are T cell receptor beta chains from one sample, sequenced in a study of blood T cell repertoires in COVID-19. Assay used: immunoSEQ multiplex PCR; TCRdb lists only in-frame clones, some missing. The table has 270,000 or so clones, 82% seen once. The sample comprised peripheral blood. These receptors all come from a woman aged 18-30 years with acute or convalescent COVID-19. CDR3s include the opening cysteine and the closing phenylalanine or tryptophan. Fields, in order: J gene, V gene, CDR3 protein.

j_gene: TRBJ2-1
v_gene: TRBV4-3
CDR3aa: CASSQERESNEQFF

j_gene: TRBJ1-2
v_gene: TRBV3-1/TRBV3-2
CDR3aa: CASSQEDSANYGYTF

j_gene: TRBJ2-3
v_gene: TRBV29-1
CDR3aa: CSVERPSGHNTDTQYF

j_gene: TRBJ2-5
v_gene: TRBV19
CDR3aa: CASSMRTGQETQYF

j_gene: TRBJ2-7
v_gene: TRBV29-1
CDR3aa: CSVSRELAYEQYF

j_gene: TRBJ2-7
v_gene: TRBV10-1
CDR3aa: CASSVGTGIHEQYF

j_gene: TRBJ2-7
v_gene: TRBV6-5
CDR3aa: CASSLLAGGVGEQYF

j_gene: TRBJ2-1
v_gene: TRBV7-2
CDR3aa: CASSRPGAANEQFF

j_gene: TRBJ2-7
v_gene: TRBV18
CDR3aa: CASSPVGGSREQYF

j_gene: TRBJ2-2
v_gene: TRBV13
CDR3aa: CASSSRGPGTGELFF

j_gene: TRBJ1-1
v_gene: TRBV30
CDR3aa: CAWSVWDRGRLLF

j_gene: TRBJ2-5
v_gene: TRBV7-6
CDR3aa: CASSPLAGAAETQYF

j_gene: TRBJ2-1
v_gene: TRBV11-3
CDR3aa: CASSLASGAYNEQFF

j_gene: TRBJ2-3
v_gene: TRBV10-1
CDR3aa: CASSDGEGPTDTQYF

j_gene: TRBJ2-7
v_gene: TRBV28
CDR3aa: CASSYELGVRGEQYF

j_gene: TRBJ1-5
v_gene: TRBV27
CDR3aa: CASRGPHQPQHF

j_gene: TRBJ2-3
v_gene: TRBV7-2
CDR3aa: CASSLRLAGDRTDTQYF

j_gene: TRBJ2-3
v_gene: TRBV10-3
CDR3aa: CAISGTGGLLDTQYF

j_gene: TRBJ2-3
v_gene: TRBV7-9
CDR3aa: CASSPGTGESTDTQYF

j_gene: TRBJ2-5
v_gene: TRBV6-5
CDR3aa: CASGANSVRETQYF

j_gene: TRBJ2-5
v_gene: TRBV27
CDR3aa: CASSRTRGETQYF

j_gene: TRBJ2-2
v_gene: TRBV14
CDR3aa: CASSVRGSTGELFF

j_gene: TRBJ1-1
v_gene: TRBV7-3
CDR3aa: CASSLTGMNTEAFF

j_gene: TRBJ1-2
v_gene: TRBV19
CDR3aa: CASSTQGAGYGYTF

j_gene: TRBJ1-6
v_gene: TRBV2
CDR3aa: CASSEARGYNSPLHF

j_gene: TRBJ1-1
v_gene: TRBV6-5
CDR3aa: CASSTNRNTEAFF

j_gene: TRBJ1-1
v_gene: TRBV19
CDR3aa: CASSITANAEAFF

j_gene: TRBJ2-3
v_gene: TRBV11-3
CDR3aa: CASSWNKRDTQYF

j_gene: TRBJ1-2
v_gene: TRBV4-3
CDR3aa: CASSQDRGGYGYTF

j_gene: TRBJ2-2
v_gene: TRBV30
CDR3aa: CAWSPGQTGTGELFF

j_gene: TRBJ2-3
v_gene: TRBV5-8
CDR3aa: CASSFGGSWADTQYF

j_gene: TRBJ2-2
v_gene: TRBV6-4
CDR3aa: CASSYSAPNTGELFF

j_gene: TRBJ1-5
v_gene: TRBV2
CDR3aa: CASSRQGAGNQPQHF

j_gene: TRBJ1-1
v_gene: TRBV15
CDR3aa: CATSRGQQNTEAFF

j_gene: TRBJ1-1
v_gene: TRBV12-3/TRBV12-4
CDR3aa: CASSSTQGTEAFF

j_gene: TRBJ2-5
v_gene: TRBV9
CDR3aa: CASSGGQGVAGGQETQYF

j_gene: TRBJ1-2
v_gene: TRBV28
CDR3aa: CASSAPQAASNYGYTF

j_gene: TRBJ1-2
v_gene: TRBV6-5
CDR3aa: CASSYGTGSGYTF

j_gene: TRBJ1-2
v_gene: TRBV4-2
CDR3aa: CASSQGTGNYGYTF

j_gene: TRBJ2-7
v_gene: TRBV7-2
CDR3aa: CASSLGYRQPPYEQYF

j_gene: TRBJ2-1
v_gene: TRBV27
CDR3aa: CASSSPSGRAHNEQFF

j_gene: TRBJ1-2
v_gene: TRBV18
CDR3aa: CASSPNIDYGYTF

j_gene: TRBJ2-5
v_gene: TRBV10-3
CDR3aa: CAISEGQLQETQYF

j_gene: TRBJ2-1
v_gene: TRBV30
CDR3aa: CAWSRPSSHNEQFF

j_gene: TRBJ2-2
v_gene: TRBV14
CDR3aa: CASSPRQLAGGTGELFF

j_gene: TRBJ2-1
v_gene: TRBV4-1
CDR3aa: CASSQDPGLAGVRPSYNEQFF

j_gene: TRBJ2-5
v_gene: TRBV3-1/TRBV3-2
CDR3aa: CASSLSSGRILETQYF

j_gene: TRBJ1-6
v_gene: TRBV28
CDR3aa: CASSLSSGGSPLHF

j_gene: TRBJ1-1
v_gene: TRBV6-6
CDR3aa: CASSGRSGSTEAFF

j_gene: TRBJ1-3
v_gene: TRBV4-3
CDR3aa: CASSQEGGGEGNTIYF

j_gene: TRBJ2-7
v_gene: TRBV7-2
CDR3aa: CASTRDKESYEQYF

j_gene: TRBJ1-1
v_gene: TRBV7-2
CDR3aa: CASSPNRGNTEAFF

j_gene: TRBJ1-1
v_gene: TRBV29-1
CDR3aa: CSGKFGGQPNTEAFF